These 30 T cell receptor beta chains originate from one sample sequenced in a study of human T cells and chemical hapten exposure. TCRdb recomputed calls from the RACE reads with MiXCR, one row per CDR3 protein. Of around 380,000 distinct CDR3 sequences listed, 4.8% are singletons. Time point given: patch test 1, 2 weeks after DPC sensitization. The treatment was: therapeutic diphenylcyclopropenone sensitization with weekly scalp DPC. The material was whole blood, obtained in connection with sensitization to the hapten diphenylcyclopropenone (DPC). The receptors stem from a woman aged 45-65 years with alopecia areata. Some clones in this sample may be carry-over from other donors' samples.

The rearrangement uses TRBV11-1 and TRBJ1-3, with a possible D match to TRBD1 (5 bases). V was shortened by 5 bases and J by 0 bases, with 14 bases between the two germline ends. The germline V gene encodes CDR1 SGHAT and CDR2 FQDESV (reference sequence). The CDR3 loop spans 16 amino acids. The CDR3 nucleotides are TGTGCCAGCAGCCCGGGGGGACGTCCCTCTGGAAACACCATATATTTT. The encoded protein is CASSPGGRPSGNTIYF.

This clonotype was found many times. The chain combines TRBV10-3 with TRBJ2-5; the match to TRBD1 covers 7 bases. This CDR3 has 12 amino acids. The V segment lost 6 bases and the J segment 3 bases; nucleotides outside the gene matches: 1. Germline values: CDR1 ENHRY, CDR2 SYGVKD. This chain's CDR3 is CAIRDREETQYF. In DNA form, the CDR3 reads TGTGCCATCAGAGACAGGGAAGAGACCCAGTACTTC.

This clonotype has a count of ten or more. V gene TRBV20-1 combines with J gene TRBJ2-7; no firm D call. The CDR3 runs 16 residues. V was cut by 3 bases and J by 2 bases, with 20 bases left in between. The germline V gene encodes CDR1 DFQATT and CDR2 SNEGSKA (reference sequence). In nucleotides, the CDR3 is TGCAGTGCTAGGCCTCCGATAGCCTTAATTCCCTACGAGCAGTACTTC. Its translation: CSARPPIALIPYEQYF.

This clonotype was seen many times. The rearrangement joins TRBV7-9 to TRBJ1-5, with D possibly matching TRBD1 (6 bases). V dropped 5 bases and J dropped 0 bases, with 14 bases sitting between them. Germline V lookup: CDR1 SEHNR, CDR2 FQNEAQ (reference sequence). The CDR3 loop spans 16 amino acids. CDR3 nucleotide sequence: TGTGCCAGCAGCCATGGACAGCCCAATAGCAATCAGCCCCAGCATTTT. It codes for CASSHGQPNSNQPQHF.

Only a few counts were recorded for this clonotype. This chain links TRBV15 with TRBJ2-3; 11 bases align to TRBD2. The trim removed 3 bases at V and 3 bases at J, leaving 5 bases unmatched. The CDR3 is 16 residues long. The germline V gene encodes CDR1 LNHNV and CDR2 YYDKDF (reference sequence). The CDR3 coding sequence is TGTGCCACCAGCAGGGATAGCGGGAGGGTTACAGATACGCAGTATTTT. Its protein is CATSRDSGRVTDTQYF.

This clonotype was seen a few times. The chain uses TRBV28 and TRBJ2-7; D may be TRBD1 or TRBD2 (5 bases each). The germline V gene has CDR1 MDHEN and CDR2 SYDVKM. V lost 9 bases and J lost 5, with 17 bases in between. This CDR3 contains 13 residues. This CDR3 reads CASSLRDPHEQYF. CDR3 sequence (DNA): TGTGCCAGTAGTCTACGGGACCCTCACGAGCAGTACTTC.

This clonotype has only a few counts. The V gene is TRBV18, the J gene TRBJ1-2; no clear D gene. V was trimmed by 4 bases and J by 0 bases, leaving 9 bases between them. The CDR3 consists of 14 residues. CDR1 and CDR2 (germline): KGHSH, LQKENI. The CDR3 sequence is CASSRALANYGYTF. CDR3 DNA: TGTGCCAGCTCACGGGCCTTAGCTAACTATGGCTACACCTTC. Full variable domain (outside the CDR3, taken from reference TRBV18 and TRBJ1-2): NAGVMQNPRHLVRRRGQEARLRCSPMKGHSHVYWYRQLPEEGLKFMVYLQKENIIDESGMPKERFSAEFPKEGPSILRIQQVVRGDSAAYFCASSRALANYGYTFGSGTRLTVV.

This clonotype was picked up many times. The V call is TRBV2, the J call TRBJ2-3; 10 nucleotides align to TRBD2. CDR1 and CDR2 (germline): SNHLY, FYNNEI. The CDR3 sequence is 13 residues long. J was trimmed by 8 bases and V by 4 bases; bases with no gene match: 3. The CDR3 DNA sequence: TGTGCCAGCAGTGGACTAGCGGGTGGTACGCAGTATTTT. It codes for CASSGLAGGTQYF. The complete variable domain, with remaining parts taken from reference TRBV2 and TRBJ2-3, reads EPEVTQTPSHQVTQMGQEVILRCVPISNHLYFYWYRQILGQKVEFLVSFYNNEISEKSEIFDDQFSVERPDGSNFTLKIRSTKLEDSAMYFCASSGLAGGTQYFGPGTRLTVL.

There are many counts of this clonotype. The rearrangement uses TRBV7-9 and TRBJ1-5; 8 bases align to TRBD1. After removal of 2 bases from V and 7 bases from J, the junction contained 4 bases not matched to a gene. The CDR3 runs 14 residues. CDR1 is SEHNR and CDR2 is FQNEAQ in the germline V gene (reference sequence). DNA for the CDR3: TGTGCCAGCAGCTTACCAGGGACAGGACAGCCCCAGCATTTT. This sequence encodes CASSLPGTGQPQHF.

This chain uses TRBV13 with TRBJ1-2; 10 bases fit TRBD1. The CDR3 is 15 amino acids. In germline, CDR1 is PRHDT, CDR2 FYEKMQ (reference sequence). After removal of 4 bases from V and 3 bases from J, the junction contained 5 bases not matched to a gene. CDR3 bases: TGTGCCAGCAGCTCCCGAGGACAGGGGGACTATGGCTACACCTTC. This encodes CASSSRGQGDYGYTF.

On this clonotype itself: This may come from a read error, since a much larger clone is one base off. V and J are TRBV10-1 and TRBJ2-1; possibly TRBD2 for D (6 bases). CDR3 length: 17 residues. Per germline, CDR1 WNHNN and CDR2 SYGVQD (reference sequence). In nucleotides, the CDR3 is TGCGCCAGCAGTGAAAGTGTGGCGGGAAGCTCCTACAATGAGCAGTCCTTC. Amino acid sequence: CASSESVAGSSYNEQSF.

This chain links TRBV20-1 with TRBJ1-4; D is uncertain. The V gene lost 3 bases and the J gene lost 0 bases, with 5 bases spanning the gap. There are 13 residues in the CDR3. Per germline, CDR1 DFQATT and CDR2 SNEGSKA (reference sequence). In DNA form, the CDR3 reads TGCAGTGCTAGTTTTGCAACTAATGAAAAACTGTTTTTT. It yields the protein CSASFATNEKLFF.

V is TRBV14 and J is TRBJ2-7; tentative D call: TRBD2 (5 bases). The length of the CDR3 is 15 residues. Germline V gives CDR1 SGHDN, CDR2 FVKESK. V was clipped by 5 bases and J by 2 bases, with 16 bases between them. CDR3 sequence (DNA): TGTGCCAGCAGCGCGCAGCGGAGCAACGCCTACGAGCAGTACTTC. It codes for CASSAQRSNAYEQYF.

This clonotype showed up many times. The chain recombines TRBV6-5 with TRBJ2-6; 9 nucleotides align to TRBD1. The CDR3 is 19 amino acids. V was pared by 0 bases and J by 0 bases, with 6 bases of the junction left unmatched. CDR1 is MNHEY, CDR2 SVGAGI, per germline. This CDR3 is CASSYSRGTGSSGANVLTF. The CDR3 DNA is TGTGCCAGCAGTTACTCGAGAGGGACAGGGAGCTCTGGGGCCAACGTCCTGACTTTC.

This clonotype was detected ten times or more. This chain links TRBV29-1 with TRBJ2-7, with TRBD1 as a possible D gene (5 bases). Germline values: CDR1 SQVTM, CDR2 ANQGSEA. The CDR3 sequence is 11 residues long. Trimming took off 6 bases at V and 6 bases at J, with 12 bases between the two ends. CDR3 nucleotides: TGCAGCGTCTACGACAGTCCCGAGCAGTACTTC. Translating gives CSVYDSPEQYF.

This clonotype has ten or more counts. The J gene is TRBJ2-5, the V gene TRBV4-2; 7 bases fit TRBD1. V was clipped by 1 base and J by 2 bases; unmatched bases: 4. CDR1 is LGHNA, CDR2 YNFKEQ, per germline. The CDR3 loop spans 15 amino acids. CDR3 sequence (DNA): TGTGCCAGCAGCCAAGGGGACAGTGGGCAAGAGACCCAGTACTTC. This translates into CASSQGDSGQETQYF.

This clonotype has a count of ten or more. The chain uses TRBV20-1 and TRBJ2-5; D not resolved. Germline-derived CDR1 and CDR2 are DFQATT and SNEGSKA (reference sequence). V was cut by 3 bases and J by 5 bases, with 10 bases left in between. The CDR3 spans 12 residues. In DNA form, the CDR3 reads TGCAGTGCTAGTGGACCCGGGGAGACCCAGTACTTC. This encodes CSASGPGETQYF.

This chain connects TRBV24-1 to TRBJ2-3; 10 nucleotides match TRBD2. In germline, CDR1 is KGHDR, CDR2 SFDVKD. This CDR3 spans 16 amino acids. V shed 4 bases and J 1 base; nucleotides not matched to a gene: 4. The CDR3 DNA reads TGTGCCACCAGTGACCCCGGGACTAGCGGCACAGATACGCAGTATTTT. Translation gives CATSDPGTSGTDTQYF.

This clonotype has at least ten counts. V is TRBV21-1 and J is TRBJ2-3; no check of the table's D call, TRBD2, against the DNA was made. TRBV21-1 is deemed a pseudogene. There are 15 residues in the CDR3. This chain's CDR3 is CARDRGPARTDTQYF. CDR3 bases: TGTGCCAGAGATAGGGGCCCGGCCCGCACAGATACGCAGTATTTT.

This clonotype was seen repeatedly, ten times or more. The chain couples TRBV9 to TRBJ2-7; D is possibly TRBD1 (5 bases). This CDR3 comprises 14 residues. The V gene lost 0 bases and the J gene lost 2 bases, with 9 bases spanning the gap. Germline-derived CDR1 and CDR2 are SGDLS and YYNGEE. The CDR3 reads CASSVAGQAYEQYF. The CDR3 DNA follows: TGTGCCAGCAGCGTAGCCGGACAAGCCTACGAGCAGTACTTC.

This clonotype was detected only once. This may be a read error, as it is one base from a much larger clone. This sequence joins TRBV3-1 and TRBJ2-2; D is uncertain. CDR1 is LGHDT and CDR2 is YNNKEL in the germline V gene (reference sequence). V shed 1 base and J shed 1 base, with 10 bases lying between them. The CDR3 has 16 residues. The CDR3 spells CASSQGSGMNTGELFF. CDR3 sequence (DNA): TGTGCCAGCAGCCAAGGATCAGGAATGAACACCGGGGAGCTGTTTTTT.

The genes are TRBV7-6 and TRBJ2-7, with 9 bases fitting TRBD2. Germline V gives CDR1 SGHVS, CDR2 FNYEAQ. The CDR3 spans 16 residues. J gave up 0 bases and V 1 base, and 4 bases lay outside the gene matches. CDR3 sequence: CASSLELAGLSYEQYF. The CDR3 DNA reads TGTGCCAGCAGCTTAGAACTAGCGGGTCTCTCCTACGAGCAGTACTTC. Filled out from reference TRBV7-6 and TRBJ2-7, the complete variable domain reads GAGVSQSPRYKVTKRGQDVALRCDPISGHVSLYWYRQALGQGPEFLTYFNYEAQQDKSGLPNDRFSAERPEGSISTLTIQRTEQRDSAMYRCASSLELAGLSYEQYFGPGTRLTVT.

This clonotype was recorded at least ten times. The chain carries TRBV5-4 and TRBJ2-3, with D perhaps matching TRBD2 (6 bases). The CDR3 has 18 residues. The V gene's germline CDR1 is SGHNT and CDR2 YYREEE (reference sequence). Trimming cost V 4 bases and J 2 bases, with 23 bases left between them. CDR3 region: CASSPEGPRDLYTDTQYF. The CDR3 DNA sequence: TGTGCCAGCAGCCCGGAGGGGCCTCGGGACCTCTACACAGATACGCAGTATTTT.

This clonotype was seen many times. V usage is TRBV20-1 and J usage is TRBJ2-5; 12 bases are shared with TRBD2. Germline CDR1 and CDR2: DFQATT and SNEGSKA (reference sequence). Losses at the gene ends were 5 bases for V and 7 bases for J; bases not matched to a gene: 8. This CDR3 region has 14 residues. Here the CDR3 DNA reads TGCAGTGCTTACAGACTAGCGGGGGATGGGACCCAGTACTTC. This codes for CSAYRLAGDGTQYF.

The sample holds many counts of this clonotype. The DNA of the CDR3 is TGCGCCAGCAACGAGGGAGGGGCCAACGTCCTGACTTTC. It encodes CASNEGGANVLTF. The rearrangement links TRBV10-2 to TRBJ2-6, with a tentative D call TRBD2 (5 bases). The CDR3 runs to 13 residues. Germline CDR1 reads WSHSY; CDR2 reads SAAADI. V lost 7 bases, J lost 4 bases, and 8 bases lay in between.

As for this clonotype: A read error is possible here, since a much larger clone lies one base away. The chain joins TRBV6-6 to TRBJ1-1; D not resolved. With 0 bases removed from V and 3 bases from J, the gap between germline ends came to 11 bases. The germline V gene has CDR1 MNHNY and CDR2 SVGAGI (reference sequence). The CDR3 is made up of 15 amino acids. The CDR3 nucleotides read TGTGCCAGCAGTTACTCAAAACTCATGGACACTGAAGCTTTCTTT. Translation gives CASSYSKLMDTEAFF.

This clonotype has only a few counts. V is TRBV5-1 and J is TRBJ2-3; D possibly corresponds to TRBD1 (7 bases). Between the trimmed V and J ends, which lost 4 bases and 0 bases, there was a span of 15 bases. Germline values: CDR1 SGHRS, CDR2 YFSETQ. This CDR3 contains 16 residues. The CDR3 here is CASSGGTAPSTDTQYF. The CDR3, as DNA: TGCGCCAGCAGCGGGGGGACAGCCCCAAGCACAGATACGCAGTATTTT.

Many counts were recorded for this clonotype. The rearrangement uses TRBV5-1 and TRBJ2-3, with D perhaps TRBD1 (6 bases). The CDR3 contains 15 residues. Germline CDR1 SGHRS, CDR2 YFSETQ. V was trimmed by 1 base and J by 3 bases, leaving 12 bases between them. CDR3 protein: CASSLKGDRTDTQYF. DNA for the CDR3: TGCGCCAGCAGCTTGAAGGGGGATCGGACAGATACGCAGTATTTT.

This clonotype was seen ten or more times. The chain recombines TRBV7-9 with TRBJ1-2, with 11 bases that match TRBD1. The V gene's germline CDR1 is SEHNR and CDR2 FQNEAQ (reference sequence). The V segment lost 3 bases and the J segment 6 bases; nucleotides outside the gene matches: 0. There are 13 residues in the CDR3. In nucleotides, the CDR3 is TGTGCCAGCAGCTTGGGACAGGGGGATGGCTACACCTTC. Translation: CASSLGQGDGYTF.

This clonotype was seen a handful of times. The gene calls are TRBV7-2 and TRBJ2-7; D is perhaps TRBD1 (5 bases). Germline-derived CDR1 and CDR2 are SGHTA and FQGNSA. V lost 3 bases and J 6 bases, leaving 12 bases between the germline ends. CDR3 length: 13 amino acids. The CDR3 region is CASSLGRASEQYF. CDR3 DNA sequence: TGTGCCAGCAGCTTGGGCAGGGCGTCCGAGCAGTACTTC.